The T cell receptor (beta chain) under discussion was sequenced for a study of somatic mutations in cytotoxic T cells in rheumatoid arthritis (TCRdb year 2017). Regarding the complete study: Peripheral blood (around 28 ml EDTA) was collected from patients immediately after diagnosis and before any treatment began. A FACSAria II or Sony SH800 was used to flow-sort some V beta antibody-stained T-cell populations at nearly 100% purity, and TCRB sequencing was also done on sorted V beta1+ cells. To characterize clonality, the study used TCRB deep sequencing while asking whether somatic mutations are carried by expanded CD8+ T-cell clones in newly diagnosed, untreated rheumatoid arthritis. TCRB deep sequencing covered about 60 patients with rheumatoid arthritis along with 15 to 25 healthy controls. Median age was essentially the same in the patient group and the control group.

Flow cytometry confirmed the purity of CD4+ and CD8+ cells that had been isolated by positive magnetic bead selection on an AutoMACS. Clonal expansions were first screened by flow cytometry with a TCR V beta antibody panel, then characterized by TCRB deep sequencing of sorted CD8+ fractions. Peripheral blood mononuclear cells were isolated by Ficoll-Paque PLUS density gradient separation. DNA from CD4-enriched, CD8-enriched or PBMC samples was extracted using Nucleospin Tissue or Tissue XS kits and then quantified on a Qubit 2.0 fluorometer. Sequencing of TCRB CDR3 was done on genomic DNA with the immunoSEQ assay. Per the source publication's procedure: Patient CD8+ clones larger than 1% were compared against published virus-specific TCRB sequences, and only a few matched. Analyses were restricted to productive TCRB rearrangements. Clonality was expressed as a Shannon entropy-based productive clonality index, with each clone defined by a unique TCRB CDR3 sequence. Repertoire overlap for a pair of samples was computed from each clone's template counts relative to total templates per sample. A correlation with a Spearman r of about 0.58 was found between V-gene usage by flow cytometry and V-gene usage by TCRB sequencing. Sourced from immuneACCESS, this table was stored by TCRdb with only in-frame sequences that have V and J called. A share of the clones is absent; for the studies checked, an unresolved V gene accounts for under half, and the remainder has no known explanation. D and trimming come from the DNA, and the V and J calls and clone size come from that table. This sample holds roughly 3,900 clones; approximately 94% were observed only once. Roughly 7.5% of the sample belongs to the ten largest clones.

The study at large found these results: In about an eighth of the roughly 60 patients the largest CD8+ clone exceeded 20% of CD8+ cells, and several identical CD8+ TCRB sequences were shared between blood and synovial fluid. CD8+ clonality increased with age in patients (Spearman r ≈ 0.5) but not in healthy controls. The antigen targets of the expanded CD8+ clones were unknown, and absence from virus-specific databases did not rule out viral specificity. The slight TRBV07 underrepresentation in patients was not adjusted for multiple comparisons. CD8+ T-cell clonality in rheumatoid arthritis patients was not significantly different from that in age-matched healthy controls.

Regarding this clone: This receptor's antigen is unknown. Per-base quality was not reported, and no clone a single base away is much larger than it.

Including cysteine and phenylalanine, the CDR3 has 15 amino acids. Only the CDR3 part of the read is kept: 45 bases, read in frame from the first base. CDR1 and CDR2 are read off the germline V gene as SGHTA and FQGNSA. At the junction V is shortened by 0 bases and J by 2 bases; bases outside the gene matches: 3. Recombination linked TRBV7-2 to TRBJ2-5; TRBD2 agrees with 7 junctional bases. The sequenced material came from CD8+ T cells sorted from blood. This clonotype originated in a woman aged 55-70 years with rheumatoid arthritis. Read as DNA, the sequence is TGTGCCAGCAGCTTAGCCGGGACTACACAAGAGACCCAGTACTTC. This yields the protein CASSLAGTTQETQYF.